The 14 T cell receptor beta chains listed next were all sequenced from one sample in a study of blood T cell repertoires in COVID-19. Produced via immunoSEQ multiplex PCR; TCRdb's table is partial and in-frame only. This table holds around 400,000 clones, roughly 90% found once. Sample: PBMCs or T cells enriched from blood (not recorded which). These receptor sequences come from a woman in her twenties or thirties who had recovered from COVID-19.

The rearrangement joins TRBV27 to TRBJ1-2; possibly TRBD1 for D (6 bases). V was shortened by 6 bases and J by 4 bases, with 12 bases between the two germline ends. The CDR3 spans 13 residues. The germline V gene encodes CDR1 MNHEY and CDR2 SMNVEV (reference sequence). CDR3 protein: CASRAGAPYGYTF. The CDR3 DNA follows: TGTGCCAGCAGGGCAGGGGCCCCCTATGGCTACACCTTC.

The chain has TRBV4-1 and TRBJ2-5; 9 bases agree with TRBD1. Per the germline V gene, CDR1 is MGHRA and CDR2 is YSYEKL. The CDR3 totals 14 residues. The V segment lost 2 bases and the J segment 4 bases; nucleotides outside the gene matches: 2. The CDR3 DNA is TGCGCCAGCAGCCAAAACAGGGGGCGAGAGACCCAGTACTTC. Translation: CASSQNRGRETQYF.

This clone was counted a few times. The chain joins TRBV7-2 to TRBJ1-1; D gene ambiguous. Germline-derived CDR1 and CDR2 are SGHTA and FQGNSA. The ends were cut back, 2 bases at V and 1 base at J, with 2 bases in the middle. This CDR3 comprises 12 residues. This CDR3 is CASSLQNTEAFF. In nucleotides, the CDR3 is TGTGCCAGCAGCTTACAGAACACTGAAGCTTTCTTT. The whole variable domain, remainder taken from reference TRBV7-2 and TRBJ1-1, is GAGVSQSPSNKVTEKGKDVELRCDPISGHTALYWYRQSLGQGLEFLIYFQGNSAPDKSGLPSDRFSAERTGGSVSTLTIQRTQQEDSAVYLCASSLQNTEAFFGQGTRLTVV.

This clone was counted a single time. The V call is TRBV7-2, the J call TRBJ1-3, with unresolved D. Germline V gene lookup returns CDR1 SGHTA and CDR2 FQGNSA. The CDR3 length is 16 residues. Trimming took off 3 bases at V and 0 bases at J, with 12 bases between the two ends. CDR3 nucleotide sequence: TGTGCCAGCAGCTTTGGGCCCGGCTACTCTGGAAACACCATATATTTT. Amino acids: CASSFGPGYSGNTIYF.

The chain has TRBV5-8 and TRBJ1-3, with D unclear. The V gene's germline CDR1 is SGHTS and CDR2 YDEGEE. The ends were cut back, 1 base at V and 0 bases at J, with 11 bases in the middle. This CDR3 is built from 16 residues. CDR3 loop: CASSLYLKSSGNTIYF. As DNA, the CDR3 is TGTGCCAGCAGCTTGTACTTAAAGAGCTCTGGAAACACCATATATTTT.

V is TRBV7-9 and J is TRBJ1-5, with D possibly TRBD1 on 6 matching bases. Deletions cut 1 base from V and 5 bases from J, with 9 bases between. The germline CDR1 and CDR2 sequences are SEHNR and FQNEAQ (reference sequence). This CDR3 is 14 amino acids long. The chain's CDR3 is CASSLGQGHQPQHF. The DNA of the CDR3 is TGTGCCAGCAGCTTAGGGCAGGGGCATCAGCCCCAGCATTTT. The full variable domain, its missing parts supplied by reference TRBV7-9 and TRBJ1-5, is DTGVSQNPRHKITKRGQNVTFRCDPISEHNRLYWYRQTLGQGPEFLTYFQNEAQLEKSRLLSDRFSAERPKGSFSTLEIQRTEQGDSAMYLCASSLGQGHQPQHFGDGTRLSIL.

This rearrangement joins TRBV10-3 to TRBJ1-2, with 7 bases that match TRBD1. Germline lookup yields CDR1 ENHRY and CDR2 SYGVKD. The CDR3 is 15 amino acids. J was trimmed by 8 bases and V by 6 bases; bases with no gene match: 15. CDR3 residues: CAISRGQQEMGGYTF. The CDR3 DNA reads TGTGCCATCAGCAGGGGACAGCAAGAGATGGGAGGCTACACCTTC.

The CDR3: CASQRGTGGRETQYF. The CDR3 DNA sequence: TGTGCCAGTCAAAGGGGGACAGGGGGCCGAGAGACCCAGTACTTC. The chain couples TRBV9 to TRBJ2-5; 12 bases fit TRBD1. The trim removed 8 bases at V and 4 bases at J, leaving 9 bases unmatched. The CDR3 spans 15 residues. CDR1 SGDLS and CDR2 YYNGEE come from the germline V gene.

The rearrangement uses TRBV12-3 or TRBV12-4 and TRBJ1-1; D may be TRBD1 (5 bases). The CDR3 has 13 residues. Trimming removed 6 bases from V and 4 bases from J, with 12 bases in between. CDR3 sequence (DNA): TGTGCCAGCAGCTCAGGGCCCGCCACTGAAGCTTTCTTT. Protein sequence: CASSSGPATEAFF.

The rearrangement links TRBV19 to TRBJ1-1; D is uncertain. Trimming shortened V by 3 bases and J by 0 bases, and 8 bases separated the two germline ends. Germline V lookup: CDR1 LNHDA, CDR2 SQIVND (reference sequence). The CDR3 loop spans 14 amino acids. CDR3 protein: CASSIPQMNTEAFF. The CDR3 DNA reads TGTGCCAGTAGTATCCCCCAGATGAACACTGAAGCTTTCTTT.

The chain carries TRBV28 and TRBJ2-5; possible D gene TRBD2, 5 bases. Germline V gene data show CDR1 as MDHEN and CDR2 as SYDVKM. The CDR3 consists of 13 residues. V was shortened by 2 bases and J by 4 bases, with 8 bases between the two germline ends. CDR3 loop: CASSLAGGETQYF. For the CDR3, the DNA is TGTGCCAGCAGTTTAGCGGGCGGAGAGACCCAGTACTTC.

The CDR3 spells CAVGLAGTYNEQFF. CDR3 coding DNA: TGTGCCGTAGGACTAGCGGGAACCTACAATGAGCAGTTCTTC. The chain joins TRBV6-6 to TRBJ2-1; 12 bases are shared with TRBD2. With V trimmed by 11 bases and J by 2 bases, 4 bases remained unmatched. The CDR3 runs 14 residues. Per germline, CDR1 MNHNY and CDR2 SVGAGI (reference sequence).

The J gene is TRBJ1-1, the V gene TRBV18, with D unresolved. The germline V gene encodes CDR1 KGHSH and CDR2 LQKENI. V lost 5 bases and J 1 base, leaving 8 bases between the germline ends. The length of the CDR3 is 13 residues. The CDR3 DNA reads TGTGCCAGCTCATTCACAGCGAACACTGAAGCTTTCTTT. Its protein product is CASSFTANTEAFF.

V gene TRBV28 combines with J gene TRBJ1-1; the D gene is possibly TRBD1 (6 bases). The CDR3 is 13 amino acids. The V gene's germline CDR1 is MDHEN and CDR2 SYDVKM. Trimming took 5 bases from V and 7 from J, leaving 14 bases between them. The CDR3 coding sequence is TGTGCCAGCAGTGAGTTGGACAGCTTTGAAGCTTTCTTT. Residues: CASSELDSFEAFF.